What follows are 12 T cell receptor beta chains derived from one specimen sequenced in a study of OX40 agonist ivuxolimab in advanced cancers. Library preparation was by the immunoSEQ multiplex PCR assay. This is the immuneACCESS table as TCRdb keeps it, with only in-frame sequences that have V and J called. A part of the clones is gone; compared with another copy, unresolved V genes explain less than half, and the rest is unexplained. The sample table holds approximately 100,000 clones, of which around nine tenths were seen once. Of the sample, 0.79% falls within the top ten clones. Specimen: CD4+ or CD8+ T cells sorted from blood, collected in a trial of the OX40 agonist ivuxolimab. These receptors were obtained from an adult with an advanced solid tumor such as melanoma, head and neck, liver or kidney cancer.

This chain links TRBV6-6 with TRBJ2-2, with 10 bases aligning to TRBD2. V was pared by 7 bases and J by 8 bases, with 7 bases of the junction left unmatched. The length of the CDR3 is 14 residues. Germline-derived CDR1 and CDR2 are MNHNY and SVGAGI (reference sequence). The CDR3 DNA follows: TGTGCCAGCAACGAGCGGGGGGGATCTGGGGAGCTGTTTTTT. Translation gives CASNERGGSGELFF.

The rearrangement links TRBV6-5 to TRBJ2-3; D unresolved. The germline V and J ends were trimmed by 0 bases and 4 bases, with 8 bases remaining between them. The germline gives CDR1 MNHEY, CDR2 SVGAGI. The CDR3 is 14 residues long. Written as DNA, the CDR3 is TGTGCCAGCAGTTACTCTACCAGCGCAGATACGCAGTATTTT. Its protein is CASSYSTSADTQYF.

This clone was recorded only once. Written as DNA, the CDR3 is TGTGCCAGCAGTGGGCCGGGGGGGCCATACAATGAGCAGTTCTTC. Amino acids: CASSGPGGPYNEQFF. The chain recombines TRBV25-1 with TRBJ2-1, with 8 bases fitting TRBD2. V gave up 4 bases and J gave up 4 bases; unmatched junction bases: 6. Per germline, CDR1 MGHDK and CDR2 SYGVNS. This CDR3 is built from 15 residues.

The chain is built from TRBV11-3 and TRBJ1-2, with D unresolved. This CDR3 comprises 12 residues. V lost 5 bases, J lost 8 bases, and 12 bases lay in between. In germline, CDR1 is SGHNT, CDR2 YENEEA. This chain's CDR3 is CASSRTGRGYTF. DNA of the CDR3: TGTGCCAGCAGCAGGACCGGCCGCGGCTACACCTTC.

The chain has TRBV7-8 and TRBJ2-7; the match to TRBD1 covers 9 bases. J was trimmed by 2 bases and V by 6 bases; bases with no gene match: 14. Germline CDR1 SGHVS, CDR2 FQNEAQ. This CDR3 spans 17 amino acids. This CDR3 is CASRSSYPGTGTYEQYF. The CDR3 coding sequence is TGTGCCAGCAGGTCGAGCTACCCCGGGACAGGGACCTACGAGCAGTACTTC. Looking up the rest from reference TRBV7-8 and TRBJ2-7 gives the full variable domain: GAGVSQSPRYKVAKRGQDVALRCDPISGHVSLFWYQQALGQGPEFLTYFQNEAQLDKSGLPSDRFFAERPEGSVSTLKIQRTQQEDSAVYLCASRSSYPGTGTYEQYFGPGTRLTVT.

CDR3 in DNA: TGTGCCAGCAGCACTTATCCGGGACAGGTTAATGAAAAACTGTTTTTT. Its protein is CASSTYPGQVNEKLFF. The chain combines TRBV5-6 with TRBJ1-4; 8 bases match TRBD1. There are 16 residues in the CDR3. The V segment lost 4 bases and the J segment 4 bases; nucleotides outside the gene matches: 9. Germline-derived CDR1 and CDR2 are SGHDT and YYEEEE.

This clone was recorded only once. The CDR3 bases are TGTGCCAGTAGCCCGACAGGGTTCCAGCCCCAGCATTTT. It specifies CASSPTGFQPQHF. J is TRBJ1-5 and V is TRBV19; TRBD1 matches 7 bases. Germline V gene lookup returns CDR1 LNHDA and CDR2 SQIVND (reference sequence). V shed 6 bases, J shed 7 bases, and the junction held 6 bases outside the gene matches. The CDR3 consists of 13 residues.

The V and J genes are TRBV28 and TRBJ2-7; tentatively, D is TRBD1 or TRBD2 (6 bases each). Germline V gene lookup returns CDR1 MDHEN and CDR2 SYDVKM. Between the trimmed V and J ends, which lost 4 bases and 2 bases, there was a span of 12 bases. The CDR3 contains 14 residues. This CDR3 is CASSSGGSTYEQYF. CDR3 coding DNA: TGTGCCAGCAGTTCCGGGGGCTCCACCTACGAGCAGTACTTC. The full variable domain, completed using reference TRBV28 and TRBJ2-7, is DVKVTQSSRYLVKRTGEKVFLECVQDMDHENMFWYRQDPGLGLRLIYFSYDVKMKEKGDIPEGYSVSREKKERFSLILESASTNQTSMYLCASSSGGSTYEQYFGPGTRLTVT.

The V and J genes are TRBV9 and TRBJ2-3, with D perhaps TRBD2 (6 bases). Germline CDR1 is SGDLS and CDR2 is YYNGEE. V lost 1 base, J lost 2 bases, and 11 bases lay in between. The CDR3 loop spans 15 amino acids. In DNA, the CDR3 is TGTGCCAGCAGCGTAAACGGGGGTCCCACAGATACGCAGTATTTT. It is translated as CASSVNGGPTDTQYF.

V gene TRBV5-6 combines with J gene TRBJ1-6, with a weak D call TRBD1 (5 bases). V lost 4 bases and J 13 bases, leaving 12 bases between the germline ends. Germline assignment: CDR1 SGHDT and CDR2 YYEEEE. CDR3 length: 12 amino acids. CDR3 sequence: CASSEARVPLHF. CDR3 in DNA: TGTGCCAGCAGCGAAGCCAGGGTGCCCCTCCACTTT.

The rearrangement joins TRBV11-2 to TRBJ2-7, with unresolved D. V lost 4 bases and J lost 6, with 7 bases in between. This CDR3 has 11 amino acids. Germline-derived CDR1 and CDR2 are SGHAT and FQNNGV. Written as DNA, the CDR3 is TGTGCCAGCAGCTCCGGATTCGAGCAGTACTTC. Translating gives CASSSGFEQYF.

The chain links TRBV30 to TRBJ1-2; D uncertain. This CDR3 is 13 amino acids long. CDR1 and CDR2 from the germline V gene are GTSNPN and SVGIG (reference sequence). The ends were cut back, 2 bases at V and 4 bases at J, with 11 bases in the middle. CDR3 sequence: CAWSPWAGYGYTF. The CDR3 coding sequence is TGTGCCTGGAGTCCCTGGGCTGGCTATGGCTACACCTTC.